This TCR beta chain appears in the sequencing data of a study of T cells expressing NK-cell markers. Study background: The study drew TCR beta repertoires from sorted CD3+CD56+NKG2C+, CD3+CD56+NKG2C- and CD3+CD56-NKG2C+ T cells.

Study findings and constraints: Where several donors were concerned, these clonotypes also led the CD3+CD56-NKG2C+ fraction. For six donors, the dominant NKG2C+ clonotypes made up about 1.0-7.0% of their CD8+ T cells.

Turning to this clonotype: Its specificity is not known.

The TCR beta cDNA came from 5'RACE template switching with UMIs. Using the 5' RACE reads, TCRdb records one entry per CDR3 protein without DNA. Its table lists roughly 150,000 distinct CDR3 sequences. CDR1 SEHNR and CDR2 FQNEAQ come from the germline V gene (reference sequence). The CDR3 extends over 15 amino acids. Sequencing used blood T cells: a sorted CD56 or NKG2C T cell subset, CD4+ or CD8+ T cells, or bulk PBMC T cells (not recorded which). The V and J genes are TRBV7-9 and TRBJ2-5; the D gene TCRdb calls, TRBD1, cannot be checked with no DNA. This TCR was sampled from a woman aged 18-69 years in good health. The CDR3 here is CASSDTDRGRRSQYF. Variable domain in full (rest from reference TRBV7-9 and TRBJ2-5): DTGVSQNPRHKITKRGQNVTFRCDPISEHNRLYWYRQTLGQGPEFLTYFQNEAQLEKSRLLSDRFSAERPKGSFSTLEIQRTEQGDSAMYLCASSDTDRGRRSQYFGPGTRLLVL.